The rows below give T cell receptor beta chains drawn from one sample of a study of blood T cell repertoires in COVID-19. TCRdb's table, derived via immunoSEQ multiplex PCR, lists solely in-frame clones and lacks some. The data contain roughly 150,000 clones, roughly nine tenths of them singletons. Sequenced material: peripheral blood. The receptors here all came from a woman in her 70s with acute or convalescent COVID-19. The CDR3 runs from the conserved cysteine through the conserved F or W. A D gene is named only where the DNA matches it firmly. Clone size is not always given. Where it is, it says once, few, many or a class for expanded clones.

v_gene	j_gene	d_gene	abundance	CDR3aa	CDR3nt
TRBV19	TRBJ1-6	TRBD1	.	CASSMGQGASLNSPLHF	TGTGCCAGTAGTATGGGACAGGGGGCCTCTCTTAATTCACCCCTCCACTTT
TRBV6-6	TRBJ1-4	.	.	CASSPLGGASEKLFF	TGTGCCAGCAGCCCCTTGGGGGGGGCTTCTGAAAAACTGTTTTTT
TRBV19	TRBJ1-5	.	.	CAIAPQSNQPQHF	TGTGCCATAGCACCCCAGAGCAATCAGCCCCAGCATTTT
TRBV10-3	TRBJ1-1	.	.	CATRSKPADTEAFF	TGTGCCACCCGGTCCAAACCGGCGGACACTGAAGCTTTCTTT
TRBV6-5	TRBJ1-1	.	once	CASMYQENTEAFF	TGTGCCAGCATGTACCAGGAAAACACTGAAGCTTTCTTT
TRBV5-6	TRBJ1-6	.	.	CASSLGRAPNSPLHF	TGTGCCAGCAGCTTGGGGAGGGCCCCTAATTCACCCCTCCACTTT
TRBV5-1	TRBJ2-2	.	.	CASSDTQGRLRELFF	TGCGCCAGCAGCGACACACAGGGGAGGCTCCGGGAGCTGTTTTTT
TRBV3-1/TRBV3-2	TRBJ2-7	TRBD1	.	CASSQISGGKGEQYF	TGTGCCAGCAGCCAAATTTCAGGGGGCAAGGGCGAGCAGTACTTC
TRBV7-9	TRBJ1-5	TRBD1	.	CASSRLTGVGNQPQHF	TGTGCCAGCAGCCGATTAACAGGGGTGGGCAATCAGCCCCAGCATTTT
TRBV14	TRBJ1-2	TRBD1	.	CASSQLGQGLGYTF	TGTGCCAGCAGCCAACTGGGACAGGGGCTTGGCTACACCTTC
TRBV30	TRBJ1-5	TRBD1	.	CAWSPQGGGNQPQHF	TGTGCCTGGAGCCCCCAGGGGGGTGGCAATCAGCCCCAGCATTTT
TRBV19	TRBJ2-7	TRBD2	once	CASSTGAGYFVYEQYF	TGTGCCAGTAGTACGGGAGCGGGGTATTTTGTCTACGAGCAGTACTTC
TRBV6-6	TRBJ2-3	.	.	CASSYGASTDTQYF	TGTGCCAGCAGTTACGGGGCTAGCACAGATACGCAGTATTTT
TRBV4-1	TRBJ2-3	.	.	CASSQHGTSSTDTQYF	TGCGCCAGCAGCCAACACGGGACTTCTAGCACAGATACGCAGTATTTT
TRBV11-3	TRBJ2-5	TRBD1	.	CASSRGTGAFETQYF	TGTGCCAGCAGCCGGGGGACAGGGGCGTTTGAGACCCAGTACTTC
TRBV10-3	TRBJ1-2	.	.	CAISEGGAQKANYGYTF	TGTGCCATCAGTGAGGGAGGGGCCCAAAAAGCTAACTATGGCTACACCTTC
TRBV2	TRBJ1-3	TRBD1	.	CASRTGAGNTIYF	TGTGCCAGCCGTACAGGGGCTGGAAACACCATATATTTT
TRBV30	TRBJ2-1	TRBD1	.	CACEQGSSSYNEQFF	TGTGCCTGTGAACAGGGGTCTAGCTCCTACAATGAGCAGTTCTTC
TRBV7-2	TRBJ2-3	TRBD2	.	CASSLLAGGTDTQYF	TGTGCCAGCAGCCTACTAGCGGGAGGCACAGATACGCAGTATTTT
TRBV7-6	TRBJ2-2	.	.	CASSLDAGLNTGELFF	TGTGCCAGCAGCTTAGATGCGGGGCTAAACACCGGGGAGCTGTTTTTT
TRBV7-9	TRBJ2-2	.	.	CASSSMQSSANTGELFF	TGTGCCAGCAGCTCAATGCAGAGCAGCGCGAACACCGGGGAGCTGTTTTTT
TRBV18	TRBJ2-7	TRBD1	.	CASSPFTGQGSSYEQYF	TGTGCCAGCTCACCATTCACGGGACAGGGATCCTCCTACGAGCAGTACTTC
TRBV11-3	TRBJ2-3	TRBD1	.	CASSLVGGMSDTQYF	TGTGCCAGCAGCTTAGTAGGGGGCATGTCAGATACGCAGTATTTT
TRBV6-4	TRBJ2-2	.	.	CASSEWAAGELFF	TGTGCCAGCAGTGAATGGGCCGCCGGGGAGCTGTTTTTT
TRBV6-2/TRBV6-3	TRBJ2-3	.	once	CASSLRTLTDTQYF	TGTGCCAGCAGTCTCCGGACACTCACAGATACGCAGTATTTT
TRBV19	TRBJ2-6	.	.	CASSSRTYSSGANVLTF	TGTGCCAGTAGTTCAAGGACTTACAGCTCTGGGGCCAACGTCCTGACTTTC
TRBV2	TRBJ1-2	TRBD1	.	CASSEGQGYGYTF	TGTGCCAGCAGTGAGGGACAGGGCTATGGCTACACCTTC
TRBV25-1	TRBJ2-7	TRBD1	.	CASSDEDRTYEQYF	TGTGCCAGCAGTGATGAGGACAGGACCTACGAGCAGTACTTC
TRBV6-5	TRBJ1-6	TRBD1	.	CASSSGTARPLHF	TGTGCCAGCAGCTCCGGGACAGCGAGACCCCTCCACTTT
TRBV11-3	TRBJ2-3	.	.	CASSFRTGDTDTQYF	TGTGCCAGCAGCTTTCGGACTGGAGACACAGATACGCAGTATTTT
TRBV30	TRBJ1-4	TRBD1	.	CAWSSGGTTNEKLFF	TGTGCCTGGAGTTCAGGGGGGACAACTAATGAAAAACTGTTTTTT
TRBV18	TRBJ2-7	.	.	CASSPPTGKNHEQYF	TGTGCCAGCTCACCACCTACCGGGAAGAACCACGAGCAGTACTTC
TRBV6-5	TRBJ1-6	TRBD1	.	CASSYSRAGGSSPLHF	TGTGCCAGCAGTTACTCCAGGGCAGGGGGCAGTTCACCCCTCCACTTT
TRBV5-5	TRBJ1-1	.	.	CASRRTVGNTEAFF	TGTGCCAGCAGAAGGACAGTGGGGAACACTGAAGCTTTCTTT
TRBV18	TRBJ1-4	.	.	CASQSTGRDEKLFF	TGTGCCAGCCAATCCACAGGGCGGGATGAAAAACTGTTTTTT
TRBV6-2/TRBV6-3	TRBJ1-2	.	.	CASSRGGGYGYTF	TGTGCCAGCAGTCGAGGGGGAGGGTATGGCTACACCTTC
TRBV7-2	TRBJ2-2	.	.	CASSFDSTGELFF	TGTGCCAGCAGCTTCGACAGCACCGGGGAGCTGTTTTTT